Each of the 5 T cell receptor beta chains below was sequenced from the same sample in a study of T cell repertoires in cytomegalovirus infection. TCRdb reprocessed the reads with MiXCR, giving one entry per CDR3 protein. The data contain roughly 700,000 distinct CDR3 sequences, 30% to 40% of them seen just once; the ten biggest clones take up around a sixth. What these receptors recognize is not known. The input for sequencing was cultured PBMCs, taken from culture after CMV antigen stimulation. The source of these receptors is a human donor in good health (CMV status not recorded). Some clones in this sample may be carry-over from other donors' samples.

This clonotype has ten or more counts. V and J are TRBV7-2 and TRBJ2-1; D is perhaps TRBD1 (5 bases). CDR3 length: 12 residues. Germline loops: CDR1 SGHTA, CDR2 FQGNSA. Trimming shortened V by 5 bases and J by 7 bases, and 9 bases separated the two germline ends. CDR3 loop: CASSQGPNEQFF. In nucleotides, the CDR3 is TGTGCCAGCAGCCAGGGCCCGAATGAGCAGTTCTTC. Full variable domain (remainder filled in from reference TRBV7-2 and TRBJ2-1): GAGVSQSPSNKVTEKGKDVELRCDPISGHTALYWYRQSLGQGLEFLIYFQGNSAPDKSGLPSDRFSAERTGGSVSTLTIQRTQQEDSAVYLCASSQGPNEQFFGPGTRLTVL.

In its sample, this clonotype was seen a few times. This sequence may be a read error, since a much larger clone differs from it by one base. This rearrangement joins TRBV28 to TRBJ2-7; 7 bases are shared with TRBD2. The CDR3 covers 11 residues. V lost 5 bases and J lost 6; bases outside the gene matches: 1. CDR1 is MDHEN, CDR2 SYDVKM, per germline. The DNA of the CDR3 is TGTGCCAGCAGTACGGGGGGCGAGCAGTACTTC. Protein: CASSTGGEQYF.

The chain links TRBV12-3 or TRBV12-4 to TRBJ1-5; D not certain. The CDR3 covers 13 residues. The V end was cut by 0 bases, the J end by 9 bases, with 9 bases between. CDR3 amino acids: CASSLATPTPQHF. CDR3 DNA sequence: TGTGCCAGCAGTTTAGCTACTCCGACGCCCCAGCATTTT.

The chain recombines TRBV5-6 with TRBJ1-2; D is perhaps TRBD1 (5 bases). Between the trimmed V and J ends, which lost 1 base and 7 bases, there was a span of 8 bases. The CDR3 runs to 12 residues. Per the germline V gene, CDR1 is SGHDT and CDR2 is YYEEEE. This CDR3 is CASSLRGSGYTF. Written as DNA, the CDR3 is TGTGCCAGCAGCTTGAGGGGTTCTGGCTACACCTTC. The variable domain in full, completed from reference TRBV5-6 and TRBJ1-2, reads DAGVTQSPTHLIKTRGQQVTLRCSPKSGHDTVSWYQQALGQGPQFIFQYYEEEERQRGNFPDRFSGHQFPNYSSELNVNALLLGDSALYLCASSLRGSGYTFGSGTRLTVV.

This chain links TRBV5-1 with TRBJ1-6, with 8 bases matching TRBD1. The germline V gene encodes CDR1 SGHRS and CDR2 YFSETQ. This CDR3 has 15 residues. V gave up 5 bases and J gave up 5 bases; unmatched junction bases: 6. In DNA form, the CDR3 reads TGCGCCAGCAGAAAAACAGGGGGTCATAATTCACCCCTCCACTTT. Protein sequence: CASRKTGGHNSPLHF.